The 16 T cell receptor beta chains presented below share a single source sample, sequenced in a study of cytomegalovirus exposure and HLA in healthy donors. Measured with immunoSEQ multiplex PCR; TCRdb has only the in-frame clones, and not every one. This sample carries 200,000 to 300,000 clones, around 88% of them seen once, and the ten largest clones take around 1.2%. The sample taken for sequencing was PBMCs. The receptors here all came from a woman aged 30 to 39 in good health and CMV-seropositive.

The chain couples TRBV19 to TRBJ2-7, with TRBD2 matching over 7 bases. CDR1 LNHDA and CDR2 SQIVND come from the germline V gene (reference sequence). Trimming removed 3 bases from V and 2 bases from J; junction bases left unmatched: 13. This CDR3 has 17 amino acids. The CDR3: CASSIRPLAAATYEQYF. The CDR3, as DNA: TGTGCCAGTAGTATCCGCCCCCTAGCGGCGGCCACCTACGAGCAGTACTTC.

The V and J genes are TRBV9 and TRBJ2-3; unclear D gene. Trimming shortened V by 1 base and J by 6 bases, and 6 bases separated the two germline ends. Per the germline V gene, CDR1 is SGDLS and CDR2 is YYNGEE. The CDR3 sequence is 12 residues long. CDR3 amino acids: CASSVNSDTQYF. The CDR3 DNA reads as TGTGCCAGCAGCGTAAACTCGGATACGCAGTATTTT.

The genes are TRBV4-1 and TRBJ1-3; 7 bases fit TRBD1. This CDR3 region has 16 residues. The germline V gene has CDR1 MGHRA and CDR2 YSYEKL. The V gene end was trimmed by 1 base and the J gene end by 0 bases; junction bases not matched to a gene: 3. The CDR3 DNA is TGCGCCAGCAGCCAAGGACAGGGTGTCTCTGGAAACACCATATATTTT. It is translated as CASSQGQGVSGNTIYF.

The chain couples TRBV19 to TRBJ1-1; no definite D call. Trimming left V 3 bases short and J 0 bases short, with 8 bases between. From germline, CDR1 is LNHDA and CDR2 SQIVND (reference sequence). The CDR3 spans 14 residues. Here the CDR3 DNA reads TGTGCCAGTAGTATCGCCAGGCTGAACACTGAAGCTTTCTTT. It is translated as CASSIARLNTEAFF. The variable domain in full, completed from reference TRBV19 and TRBJ1-1, reads DGGITQSPKYLFRKEGQNVTLSCEQNLNHDAMYWYRQDPGQGLRLIYYSQIVNDFQKGDIAEGYSVSREKKESFPLTVTSAQKNPTAFYLCASSIARLNTEAFFGQGTRLTVV.

The CDR3 region has the DNA TGTGCCAGCAGTCCCTCGGAAGGGAGTTACCTCTACGAGCAGTACTTC. It is translated as CASSPSEGSYLYEQYF. J is TRBJ2-7 and V is TRBV27; D might be TRBD2 (5 bases). Trimming left V 5 bases short and J 3 bases short, with 20 bases between. Per germline, CDR1 MNHEY and CDR2 SMNVEV (reference sequence). The CDR3 consists of 16 residues.

This sequence joins TRBV7-8 and TRBJ2-1; TRBD1 might be the D (6 bases). In germline, CDR1 is SGHVS, CDR2 FQNEAQ. This CDR3 spans 14 amino acids. Trimming removed 7 bases from V and 6 bases from J, with 16 bases in between. The CDR3 loop is CASTRTVAGNEQFF. CDR3 nucleotide sequence: TGTGCCAGCACCAGGACAGTGGCCGGCAATGAGCAGTTCTTC.

The gene calls are TRBV1 and TRBJ1-5; TRBD1, the D gene given by the table, was not confirmed from the DNA. TRBV1 constitutes a pseudogene. The length of the CDR3 is 17 residues. The CDR3 loop is CTSSQNDPGQLNQPQHF. The CDR3 DNA follows: TGCACCAGCAGCCAAAACGACCCGGGACAGCTAAATCAGCCCCAGCATTTT.

The chain joins TRBV11-2 to TRBJ2-5; 7 nucleotides align to TRBD2. CDR3 length equals 15 residues. The V gene's germline CDR1 is SGHAT and CDR2 FQNNGV. V was pared by 2 bases and J by 4 bases, with 7 bases of the junction left unmatched. The CDR3 DNA reads as TGTGCCAGCAGCTTAAGGGGAGCGGGACCAGAGACCCAGTACTTC. Its protein product is CASSLRGAGPETQYF.

This sequence joins TRBV7-2 and TRBJ2-1; TRBD1 aligns across 7 bases. Germline CDR1 is SGHTA and CDR2 is FQGNSA. This CDR3 region has 11 residues. J was trimmed by 12 bases and V by 1 base; bases with no gene match: 0. CDR3 nucleotide sequence: TGTGCCAGCAGCTTAGGGACAGGGCAGTTCTTC. Residues: CASSLGTGQFF.

The genes are TRBV6-1 and TRBJ2-1; a possible D gene is TRBD1 (5 bases). The CDR3 covers 13 residues. Germline V lookup: CDR1 MNHNS, CDR2 SASEGT. V was shortened by 8 bases and J by 0 bases, with 8 bases between the two germline ends. CDR3 nucleotide sequence: TGTGCCAGCGAACAGGTCTCCTACAATGAGCAGTTCTTC. Translated, it gives CASEQVSYNEQFF.

The CDR3 loop is CASSLDGRGQGGNEQFF. The DNA for the CDR3 is TGCGCCAGCAGCTTGGACGGTCGGGGACAGGGTGGCAATGAGCAGTTCTTC. This chain joins TRBV5-1 and TRBJ2-1, with 9 bases fitting TRBD1. Unmatched junction bases numbered 10, after V lost 0 bases and J lost 6 bases. The CDR3 runs 17 residues. Germline CDR1 reads SGHRS; CDR2 reads YFSETQ.

The chain recombines TRBV30 with TRBJ2-1; possibly TRBD2 for D (6 bases). The CDR3 has 15 amino acids. V was clipped by 1 base and J by 6 bases, with 16 bases between them. CDR1 and CDR2 from the germline V gene are GTSNPN and SVGIG (reference sequence). CDR3 nucleotides: TGTGCCTGGAGTGACGCTCTCGGCGGGGTCAATGAGCAGTTCTTC. Translating it yields CAWSDALGGVNEQFF.

The chain has TRBV6-6 and TRBJ2-7; 9 positions agree with TRBD2. The CDR3 length is 16 residues. With V trimmed by 0 bases and J by 7 bases, 10 bases remained unmatched. Germline CDR1 is MNHNY and CDR2 is SVGAGI (reference sequence). DNA of the CDR3: TGTGCCAGCAGTTACTCGCTGGGCGGGAGGGTCGGGGAGCAGTACTTC. This sequence encodes CASSYSLGGRVGEQYF.

The CDR3 reads CASSHSGSSYNEQFF. The CDR3 region has the DNA TGTGCCAGCAGTCATAGCGGGAGCTCCTACAATGAGCAGTTCTTC. The chain links TRBV27 to TRBJ2-1; 9 bases are a match to TRBD2. Unmatched junction bases numbered 2, after V lost 5 bases and J lost 0 bases. CDR3 size: 15 residues. Germline assignment: CDR1 MNHEY and CDR2 SMNVEV (reference sequence).

In its sample, this clone was seen once. J is TRBJ2-3 and V is TRBV27; D is ambiguous. Between the trimmed V and J ends, which lost 2 bases and 7 bases, there was a span of 4 bases. The length of the CDR3 is 11 residues. Germline V gives CDR1 MNHEY, CDR2 SMNVEV (reference sequence). The CDR3 spells CASSLGHTQYF. CDR3 nucleotides: TGTGCCAGCAGTTTAGGCCATACGCAGTATTTT.

As to this clone: At one of its ends the junction is not consistent with the germline gene, which may arise from a read error. CDR3 amino acids: CATGTSGRKNEQFF. CDR3 coding DNA: TGCGCCACCGGGACTAGCGGGAGAAAGAATGAGCAGTTCTTC. V usage is TRBV6-1 and J usage is TRBJ2-1, with 14 bases aligning to TRBD2. The CDR3 sequence is 14 residues long. Germline lookup yields CDR1 MNHNS and CDR2 SASEGT.